This T cell receptor beta chain was captured by sequencing in a study of cytomegalovirus exposure and HLA in healthy donors. Notes on the study in general: CMV serostatus alone was available as immune exposure information.

Comment on this clone: The target antigen is unknown.

The PCR had 60 Vbeta and 13 Jbeta primers. Sequencing used immunoSEQ multiplex PCR; TCRdb keeps in-frame clones, though not all of them. The data hold roughly 160,000 clones, with 85% observed a single time. The sequence was collected from a boy aged 2-9 years in good health and CMV-seronegative. Sequenced: PBMCs.

CDR3 region: CSARRSNEQFF. CDR3 DNA: TGCAGTGCTAGGAGGAGCAATGAGCAGTTCTTC. V gene TRBV20-1 combines with J gene TRBJ2-1; D not certain. CDR1 is DFQATT, CDR2 SNEGSKA, per germline (reference sequence). Trimming shortened V by 3 bases and J by 6 bases, and 6 bases separated the two germline ends. CDR3 length: 11 residues.